The sequence of this TCR beta chain was determined in a study of T cells in Graves' hyperthyroidism and ophthalmopathy. The source material, RNA transcripts, was used to amplify TCR beta CDR3 regions. During a first-round RT-PCR of the TCR CDR3, the HTBI primer set was used. TCRdb fed the multiplex PCR reads into MiXCR, producing one record per CDR3 protein. The data hold about 580,000 distinct CDR3 sequences, with 46% observed a single time. Study-wide results and caveats: Most expanded thyroid clonotypes above 0.001 also appeared in blood. A 13 V-J signature model discriminated ophthalmopathy versus stable hyperthyroidism.

Concerning this clonotype: Its antigen remains unknown.

The clonotype was recovered from a woman between 18 and 30 years old with Graves' hyperthyroidism. Material: peripheral blood or thyroid tissue (not recorded which).

CDR3 in amino acids: CSLGGDSGSESQYF. Written as DNA, the CDR3 is TGCAGCTTGGGAGGGGACTCAGGATCCGAGTCCCAGTACTTC. The chain uses TRBV29-1 and TRBJ2-5, with 7 bases fitting TRBD2. The ends lost 8 bases at V and 9 bases at J; junction bases unmatched: 18. Germline V gene data show CDR1 as SQVTM and CDR2 as ANQGSEA. This CDR3 comprises 14 residues.